This is a list of T cell receptor beta chains from one sample in a study of T cells in Graves' hyperthyroidism and ophthalmopathy. MiXCR was run by TCRdb on the multiplex PCR reads, yielding one entry per CDR3 protein. The sample contains more than 550,000 distinct CDR3 sequences, 17% of which appear only once. Sequences were obtained from blood. Every receptor here comes from a man aged 45-65 years with Graves' hyperthyroidism. Each CDR3 is given with its conserved first and last residue. The order of the fields is D gene, clone size, V gene, J gene, CDR3 protein, CDR3 DNA. D genes are given only for firm matches. A row's size may be missing; if present it is once, few, many or a size class.

d_call: TRBD1; clone_size: -; v_call: TRBV19; j_call: TRBJ1-2; cdr3_aa: CASLPTGANERDGYTF; cdr3_nt: TGTGCCAGTTTACCGACAGGGGCAAACGAGAGGGATGGCTACACCTTC
d_call: TRBD2; clone_size: many; v_call: TRBV28; j_call: TRBJ2-3; cdr3_aa: CASSFGLAGGWGTDTQYF; cdr3_nt: TGTGCCAGCAGTTTCGGCCTAGCGGGAGGGTGGGGCACAGATACGCAGTATTTT
d_call: TRBD2; clone_size: -; v_call: TRBV5-1; j_call: TRBJ2-5; cdr3_aa: CASSLGVGLAGQETQSF; cdr3_nt: TGCGCCAGCAGCTTGGGCGTGGGACTAGCCGGACAAGAGACCCAGTCCTTC
d_call: -; clone_size: many; v_call: TRBV12-3/TRBV12-4; j_call: TRBJ2-7; cdr3_aa: CASSFETVLSLYEQYF; cdr3_nt: TGTGCCAGCAGTTTTGAGACAGTGCTTAGCCTCTACGAGCAGTACTTC
d_call: -; clone_size: many; v_call: TRBV18; j_call: TRBJ2-5; cdr3_aa: CASSQDRYQETQYF; cdr3_nt: TGTGCCAGCTCACAAGACAGATACCAAGAGACCCAGTACTTC
d_call: TRBD2; clone_size: many; v_call: TRBV5-1; j_call: TRBJ2-1; cdr3_aa: CASSTGLAGYEQFF; cdr3_nt: TGCGCCAGCAGCACGGGACTAGCGGGCTATGAGCAGTTCTTC
d_call: -; clone_size: few; v_call: TRBV24-1; j_call: TRBJ1-3; cdr3_aa: CATSDPGPSGNTIYF; cdr3_nt: TGTGCCACCAGTGATCCCGGTCCTTCTGGAAACACCATATATTTT
d_call: -; clone_size: -; v_call: TRBV19; j_call: TRBJ1-4; cdr3_aa: CATFSRRQGYEKLFF; cdr3_nt: TGTGCCACATTCTCGCGGCGGCAGGGTTATGAAAAACTGTTTTTT
d_call: TRBD1; clone_size: few; v_call: TRBV18; j_call: TRBJ1-1; cdr3_aa: CASSPRDRARNTEAFF; cdr3_nt: TGTGCCAGCTCACCGAGGGACAGGGCCCGGAACACTGAAGCTTTCTTT
d_call: -; clone_size: few; v_call: TRBV19; j_call: TRBJ2-2; cdr3_aa: CASSIPWTGSGELFF; cdr3_nt: TGTGCCAGTAGTATCCCATGGACGGGGTCCGGGGAGCTGTTTTTT
d_call: TRBD1; clone_size: many; v_call: TRBV2; j_call: TRBJ1-6; cdr3_aa: CASSSRDSINSPLHF; cdr3_nt: TGTGCCAGCAGCAGCAGGGACAGTATTAATTCACCCCTCCACTTT
d_call: TRBD1; clone_size: few; v_call: TRBV29-1; j_call: TRBJ2-7; cdr3_aa: CSVATGGLRSTYEQYF; cdr3_nt: TGCAGCGTGGCGACAGGGGGACTGCGGTCGACCTACGAGCAGTACTTC
d_call: TRBD1; clone_size: many; v_call: TRBV6-1; j_call: TRBJ2-7; cdr3_aa: CASSYTGTGIYEQYF; cdr3_nt: TGTGCCAGCAGTTACACCGGGACAGGGATTTACGAGCAGTACTTC
d_call: TRBD2; clone_size: many; v_call: TRBV7-8; j_call: TRBJ2-3; cdr3_aa: CASSQQAGFTDTQYF; cdr3_nt: TGTGCCAGCAGCCAACAAGCGGGATTCACAGATACGCAGTATTTT
d_call: -; clone_size: few; v_call: TRBV7-9; j_call: TRBJ2-2; cdr3_aa: CASSPKATGELFF; cdr3_nt: TGTGCCAGCAGCCCCAAGGCTACGGGGGAGCTGTTTTTT
d_call: -; clone_size: many; v_call: TRBV13; j_call: TRBJ1-4; cdr3_aa: CASSLRGAGKLFF; cdr3_nt: TGTGCCAGCAGCTTACGAGGGGCGGGAAAACTGTTTTTT
d_call: TRBD1; clone_size: few; v_call: TRBV7-3; j_call: TRBJ1-2; cdr3_aa: CASSTGQGANYGYTF; cdr3_nt: TGTGCCAGCAGCACAGGACAGGGGGCTAACTATGGCTACACCTTC